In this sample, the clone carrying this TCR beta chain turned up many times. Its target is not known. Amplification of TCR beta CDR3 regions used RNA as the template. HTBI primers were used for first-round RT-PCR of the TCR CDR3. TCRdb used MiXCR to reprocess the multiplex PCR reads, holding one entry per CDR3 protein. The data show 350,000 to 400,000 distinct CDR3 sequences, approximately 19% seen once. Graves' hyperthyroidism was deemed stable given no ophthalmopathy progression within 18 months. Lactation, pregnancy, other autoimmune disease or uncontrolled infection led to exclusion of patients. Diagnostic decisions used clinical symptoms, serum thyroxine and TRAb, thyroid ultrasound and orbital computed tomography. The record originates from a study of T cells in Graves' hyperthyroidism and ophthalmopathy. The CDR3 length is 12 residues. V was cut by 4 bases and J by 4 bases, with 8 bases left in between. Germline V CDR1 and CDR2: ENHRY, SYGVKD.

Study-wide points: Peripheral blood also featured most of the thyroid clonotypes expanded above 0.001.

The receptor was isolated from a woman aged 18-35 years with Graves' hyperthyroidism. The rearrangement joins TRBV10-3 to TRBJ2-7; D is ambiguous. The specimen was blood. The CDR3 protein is CAISALGYEQYF. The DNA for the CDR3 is TGTGCCATCAGTGCCCTAGGATACGAGCAGTACTTC.